This T cell receptor beta chain is drawn from a study of identical twins (dated by TCRdb to about 2016). In terms of the full investigation: TCR alpha and beta repertoires from monozygotic twins, unrelated adults of various ages and cord blood were deep-sequenced to test whether fetal clonotypes persist. To rule out contamination, the twin experiments were replicated at different times with different library preparation protocols. Results the study describes overall, beyond this receptor: Because the same donors could not be followed over many years, the conclusions depended on cross-sectional statistical analysis. Recombination models systematically underestimated out-of-frame TCR alpha sharing in monozygotic twins but agreed with sharing between unrelated individuals. A weaker excess of twin sharing was found in beta out-of-frame sequences because the signal-to-noise ratio was lowered by fewer shared sequences. Compared with coincidental sharing between unrelated individuals, out-of-frame TCR alpha sequences shared between twins had an excess of sequences with low generation probability. Abundant cord blood beta clonotypes carried fewer insertions; young adult naive repertoires showed a weaker similar trend, while memory repertoires showed none. Zero-insertion analyses could be partly confounded by invariant T cells such as MAIT and iNKT, although diverse VJ usage argued against such confounding for most clonotypes.

To prepare the library, 5' RACE was applied. The instrument was an Illumina HiSeq 2000. Template switching added a universal primer binding site, and the final cDNA carried a unique molecular identifier that allowed TCR cDNA molecules to be counted accurately. Specific primers in the conserved constant-segment region were used to synthesize first-strand cDNA for TCR alpha and beta chains. To control for contamination, every cDNA library was double barcoded, receiving both a SMART-Mk sample barcode and Illumina barcodes. Two successive PCR steps introduced TruSeq adapter sequences along with Illumina sample barcodes. The Illumina HiSeq platform was used with custom primers to sequence TCR alpha and beta cDNA libraries. The published analysis was carried out like this. Unique molecular identifiers were extracted from raw reads with MiGEC, and CDR3 positions were determined with MiXCR. For each individual, recombination models were inferred using an EM algorithm with the repgenHMM and IGoR tools. Shared clonotypes were analyzed with the tcR package in R, and sharing was normalized by the product of cloneset sizes. To study raw recombination free of thymic and clonal selection effects, out-of-frame nonproductive sequences were analyzed. In TCRdb, the public reads were trimmed at Q25 with fastp and aligned with MiXCR, with productive beta chains retained. Rows matching on CDR3 protein sequence are summarized as one entry with the most common DNA and genes. In this record, the V and J calls reflect TCRdb's handling and not the investigators' own analysis. In all, the sample holds nearly 900,000 distinct CDR3 sequences, and 9% to 15% of those were seen once. The ten largest make up around 1.5% of the sample.

Trimming takes 5 bases from V and 2 bases from J, and the germline ends sit 19 bases apart. Including cysteine and phenylalanine, the CDR3 has 17 amino acids. The CDR3 DNA has 51 bases and is translated from base 1. CDR1 and CDR2 were assigned from the germline V gene (reference sequence) as MNHEY and SMNVEV. Every donor in the study was a healthy Caucasian. The twin cohort consisted of three pairs of female monozygotic twins, all aged roughly 18 to 29 years. Peripheral blood mononuclear cells were used as the source from which RNA for TCR libraries was isolated. This clonotype was counted between two and nine times. Which antigen it targets is not known. No much larger clone is present one base from it, and per-base qualities are unavailable. The same data also went into a second study, on yellow fever vaccine responses in identical twins. Taken from the second paper: According to the authors, the vaccine-induced T cell response in identical twins seemed to be partly convergent and partly specific to each individual. Focusing on identical twins, the study followed the T cell clones that responded to the vaccine, and did so with precision.

The material sequenced was PBMCs. In this chain, TRBV27 is recombined with TRBJ1-5; the best D guess is TRBD1, with 5 bases matching. The TCR comes from a woman aged 18-29 years in good health. The CDR3 sequence is CASSKRRGGEGNQPQHF. The DNA is as follows: TGTGCCAGCAGTAAGCGTCGTGGGGGTGAAGGCAATCAGCCCCAGCATTTT.